Below are 26 T cell receptor beta chains sequenced from a single sample in a study of OX40 agonist ivuxolimab in advanced cancers. This table comes from immunoSEQ multiplex PCR, and its TCRdb copy is limited to in-frame clones, with some not included. The sample lists just under 75,000 clones, more than 80% seen once, with around 0.51% in the top ten. Source: CD4+ or CD8+ T cells sorted from blood, taken in a trial of the OX40 agonist ivuxolimab. Receptors originate from an adult with an advanced solid tumor such as melanoma, head and neck, liver or kidney cancer.

This sequence joins TRBV6-5 and TRBJ2-5; D perhaps matches TRBD1 (6 bases). CDR3 size: 13 residues. V lost 5 bases, J lost 3 bases, and 10 bases lay in between. Germline V CDR1 and CDR2: MNHEY, SVGAGI. The CDR3 is CASSKQGKETQYF. The CDR3 DNA reads TGTGCCAGCAGTAAACAGGGAAAAGAGACCCAGTACTTC.

The gene calls are TRBV7-2 and TRBJ2-1, with 8 bases matching TRBD1. The germline CDR1 and CDR2 sequences are SGHTA and FQGNSA. The CDR3 has 15 amino acids. After removal of 5 bases from V and 7 bases from J, the junction contained 10 bases not matched to a gene. The DNA for the CDR3 is TGTGCCAGCAGCCCCACAGGGGGACGGATGAATGAGCAGTTCTTC. Encoded protein: CASSPTGGRMNEQFF.

CDR3 DNA: TGCAGCGTCCCTGGAAGCGGGAGCGGTGAGACCCAGTACTTC. This translates into CSVPGSGSGETQYF. The J gene is TRBJ2-5, the V gene TRBV29-1; 8 bases are shared with TRBD2. This CDR3 spans 14 amino acids. The J segment lost 5 bases and the V segment lost 6 bases, leaving 11 bases of the junction unmatched. Germline V CDR1 and CDR2: SQVTM, ANQGSEA.

The chain carries TRBV14 and TRBJ2-7; possibly TRBD2 for D (6 bases). The CDR3 totals 13 residues. CDR1 and CDR2 (germline): SGHDN, FVKESK. Trimming cost V 3 bases and J 6 bases, with 12 bases left between them. Here the CDR3 DNA reads TGTGCCAGCAGCCATAACTTCGGGGGCGAGCAGTACTTC. Its protein product is CASSHNFGGEQYF.

This chain uses TRBV5-1 with TRBJ2-2; 13 bases match TRBD2. V was clipped by 3 bases and J by 6 bases; unmatched bases: 2. In germline, CDR1 is SGHRS, CDR2 YFSETQ. The CDR3 extends over 15 amino acids. In DNA form, the CDR3 reads TGCGCCAGCAGCTGGACTAGCGGGAGTCCCGGGGAGCTGTTTTTT. Translation gives CASSWTSGSPGELFF.

This clone showed up just once. This rearrangement joins TRBV30 to TRBJ1-2, with TRBD1 as a possible D gene (6 bases). Trimming pared 4 bases from V and 1 base from J, leaving 7 bases between. The CDR3 is 12 residues long. Germline loops: CDR1 GTSNPN, CDR2 SVGIG (reference sequence). The CDR3 here is CAWMDSNYGYTF. The CDR3 DNA is TGTGCCTGGATGGACAGTAACTATGGCTACACCTTC.

CDR3 region: CASSPTTVSSYEQYF. The CDR3 DNA reads TGTGCCAGCAGTCCAACGACAGTTTCCTCCTACGAGCAGTACTTC. The V call is TRBV2, the J call TRBJ2-7; a weak D match, TRBD1 (5 bases). Trimming removed 5 bases at V and 0 bases at J, with 14 bases between. Germline V lookup: CDR1 SNHLY, CDR2 FYNNEI. This CDR3 is 15 amino acids long.

The V and J genes are TRBV11-1 and TRBJ2-7; a possible D gene is TRBD1 (5 bases). Germline V gene lookup returns CDR1 SGHAT and CDR2 FQDESV (reference sequence). The CDR3 has 13 amino acids. Between the trimmed V and J ends, which lost 5 bases and 5 bases, there was a span of 13 bases. CDR3 in amino acids: CASSRTPAHEQYF. The CDR3 bases are TGTGCCAGCAGCCGGACACCCGCCCACGAGCAGTACTTC. Full variable domain (remainder filled in from reference TRBV11-1 and TRBJ2-7): EAEVAQSPRYKITEKSQAVAFWCDPISGHATLYWYRQILGQGPELLVQFQDESVVDDSQLPKDRFSAERLKGVDSTLKIQPAELGDSAMYLCASSRTPAHEQYFGPGTRLTVT.

The chain links TRBV18 to TRBJ2-7, with D perhaps being TRBD1 or TRBD2 (6 bases each). The CDR3 runs 16 residues. The germline gives CDR1 KGHSH, CDR2 LQKENI. V gave up 3 bases and J gave up 1 base, with 16 bases separating them. Here the CDR3 reads CASSPRGRPNSYEQYF. The CDR3 DNA reads as TGTGCCAGCTCACCGAGGGGGAGGCCGAATTCCTACGAGCAGTACTTC.

The chain uses TRBV18 and TRBJ1-4; D uncertain. Germline lookup yields CDR1 KGHSH and CDR2 LQKENI. The CDR3 consists of 15 residues. Deletions cut 3 bases from V and 1 base from J, with 9 bases between. The CDR3 bases are TGTGCCAGCTCACCCACAGCGCAAACTAATGAAAAACTGTTTTTT. Amino acids: CASSPTAQTNEKLFF.

On this clone itself: This sample also contains other DNA sequences that code for the same CDR3. CDR3 nucleotides: TGTGCCAGCGGAGCACCGGGAGGGCCATACGAGCAGTACTTC. Translating it yields CASGAPGGPYEQYF. This chain joins TRBV28 and TRBJ2-7; 8 positions match TRBD2. V shed 8 bases and J 4 bases; nucleotides not matched to a gene: 10. Germline V lookup: CDR1 MDHEN, CDR2 SYDVKM. The CDR3 is 14 amino acids.

The rearrangement uses TRBV7-9 and TRBJ2-1; 8 bases are a match to TRBD1. V lost 5 bases to trimming and J lost 2 bases; unmatched junction nucleotides: 5. This CDR3 comprises 15 residues. CDR1 is SEHNR and CDR2 is FQNEAQ in the germline V gene (reference sequence). CDR3 region: CASSLGQGPYNEQFF. CDR3 sequence (DNA): TGTGCCAGCAGCCTAGGACAGGGTCCCTACAATGAGCAGTTCTTC.

V gene TRBV27 combines with J gene TRBJ2-7; D is perhaps TRBD1 or TRBD2 (5 bases each). This CDR3 spans 13 amino acids. Trimming removed 6 bases at V and 1 base at J, with 10 bases between. The germline gives CDR1 MNHEY, CDR2 SMNVEV (reference sequence). The CDR3: CASRRDHSYEQYF. Written as DNA, the CDR3 is TGTGCCAGCAGGAGGGACCATTCCTACGAGCAGTACTTC.

The V and J genes are TRBV5-4 and TRBJ2-2; D unresolved. This CDR3 contains 14 residues. Germline CDR1 and CDR2: SGHNT and YYREEE (reference sequence). V lost 4 bases, J lost 3 bases, and 10 bases lay in between. For the CDR3, the DNA is TGTGCCAGCAGCCCTTCGGGTTACACCGGGGAGCTGTTTTTT. Translation: CASSPSGYTGELFF.

The chain links TRBV19 to TRBJ1-2; D not resolved. The CDR3 length is 13 residues. The V and J ends lost 3 bases and 4 bases respectively, with 9 bases between them. The germline V gene encodes CDR1 LNHDA and CDR2 SQIVND (reference sequence). The CDR3, as DNA: TGTGCCAGTAGTATGCGGATTCGCTATGGCTACACCTTC. This translates into CASSMRIRYGYTF.

The chain links TRBV19 to TRBJ2-5; no definite D call. CDR3 length: 15 amino acids. Germline V lookup: CDR1 LNHDA, CDR2 SQIVND (reference sequence). V lost 5 bases and J lost 2, with 15 bases in between. CDR3 nucleotides: TGTGCCAGTAGTCTTTTAAAGGGTGGGCAAGAGACCCAGTACTTC. The encoded protein is CASSLLKGGQETQYF. Combining the CDR3 with reference TRBV19 and TRBJ2-5 gives the whole variable domain DGGITQSPKYLFRKEGQNVTLSCEQNLNHDAMYWYRQDPGQGLRLIYYSQIVNDFQKGDIAEGYSVSREKKESFPLTVTSAQKNPTAFYLCASSLLKGGQETQYFGPGTRLLVL.

This clone was detected once. The J gene is TRBJ2-6, the V gene TRBV5-6; D call uncertain. Trimming removed 2 bases from V and 0 bases from J, with 9 bases in between. The CDR3 consists of 16 residues. Germline-derived CDR1 and CDR2 are SGHDT and YYEEEE. The CDR3, as DNA: TGTGCCAGCAGCTTTCGGACCTTCTCTGGGGCCAACGTCCTGACTTTC. It codes for CASSFRTFSGANVLTF. Together with reference TRBV5-6 and TRBJ2-6, the CDR3 gives the full variable domain: DAGVTQSPTHLIKTRGQQVTLRCSPKSGHDTVSWYQQALGQGPQFIFQYYEEEERQRGNFPDRFSGHQFPNYSSELNVNALLLGDSALYLCASSFRTFSGANVLTFGAGSRLTVL.

The CDR3 sequence: CAYQVNTGELFF. The CDR3 region has the DNA TGTGCCTATCAAGTTAACACCGGGGAGCTGTTTTTT. This rearrangement joins TRBV28 to TRBJ2-2; no definite D call. Germline CDR1 reads MDHEN; CDR2 reads SYDVKM. This CDR3 is built from 12 residues. V dropped 11 bases and J dropped 2 bases, with 9 bases sitting between them. Supplemented by reference TRBV28 and TRBJ2-2, the full variable domain reads DVKVTQSSRYLVKRTGEKVFLECVQDMDHENMFWYRQDPGLGLRLIYFSYDVKMKEKGDIPEGYSVSREKKERFSLILESASTNQTSMYLCAYQVNTGELFFGEGSRLTVL.

The chain recombines TRBV28 with TRBJ2-7; 7 bases are a match to TRBD1. After removal of 5 bases from V and 0 bases from J, the junction contained 7 bases not matched to a gene. The length of the CDR3 is 15 residues. Germline V gene lookup returns CDR1 MDHEN and CDR2 SYDVKM. CDR3 amino acids: CASSTGQLSSYEQYF. CDR3 in DNA: TGTGCCAGCAGTACGGGACAGCTTAGCTCCTACGAGCAGTACTTC.

This clone was picked up one time. The rearrangement uses TRBV10-1 and TRBJ2-7; 11 positions agree with TRBD2. The CDR3 loop spans 23 amino acids. The germline gives CDR1 WNHNN, CDR2 SYGVQD (reference sequence). Trimming removed 6 bases from V and 2 bases from J; junction bases left unmatched: 30. CDR3 protein: CASRYGHSPQKPGLADFPYEQYF. CDR3 nucleotides: TGCGCCAGCAGATACGGACACTCACCTCAAAAACCGGGACTAGCGGATTTCCCCTACGAGCAGTACTTC.

J is TRBJ2-7 and V is TRBV30; D may be TRBD2 (6 bases). V was cut by 2 bases and J by 9 bases, with 11 bases left in between. The CDR3 sequence is 11 residues long. Per germline, CDR1 GTSNPN and CDR2 SVGIG (reference sequence). The CDR3 DNA is TGTGCCTGGAGTTCCGCAGCGGGGCAGTACTTC. It encodes CAWSSAAGQYF. Combining the CDR3 with reference TRBV30 and TRBJ2-7 gives the whole variable domain SQTIHQWPATLVQPVGSPLSLECTVEGTSNPNLYWYRQAAGRGLQLLFYSVGIGQISSEVPQNLSASRPQDRQFILSSKKLLLSDSGFYLCAWSSAAGQYFGPGTRLTVT.

The CDR3 coding sequence is TGCGCCAGCAGCCGCTCCCCGGGACGGATACTCACAGATACGCAGTATTTT. Residues: CASSRSPGRILTDTQYF. This chain joins TRBV5-1 and TRBJ2-3, with D perhaps given as TRBD1 or TRBD2 (5 bases each). Per germline, CDR1 SGHRS and CDR2 YFSETQ. Trimming pared 4 bases from V and 2 bases from J, leaving 20 bases between. This CDR3 has 17 residues.

This chain uses TRBV28 with TRBJ1-2, with D hard to call. Trimming pared 2 bases from V and 8 bases from J, leaving 12 bases between. This CDR3 spans 13 amino acids. Per germline, CDR1 MDHEN and CDR2 SYDVKM. DNA for the CDR3: TGTGCCAGCAGTTTAGCGGTAGAGAGGGGCTACACCTTC. Protein product: CASSLAVERGYTF.

The V gene is TRBV5-1, the J gene TRBJ2-2, with 9 nucleotides matching TRBD1. Germline trimming cut 3 bases from V and 0 bases from J; bases unmatched to any gene: 12. This CDR3 spans 19 amino acids. Per germline, CDR1 SGHRS and CDR2 YFSETQ. CDR3 loop: CASSWTNRGQLANTGELFF. DNA for the CDR3: TGCGCCAGCAGCTGGACCAACAGGGGGCAACTCGCGAACACCGGGGAGCTGTTTTTT.

The chain has TRBV18 and TRBJ2-5, with TRBD1 matching over 9 bases. The CDR3 consists of 15 residues. V trimming: 4 bases; J trimming: 5 bases; junction bases outside the gene matches: 8. Germline CDR1 KGHSH, CDR2 LQKENI. The CDR3 here is CASSRILQGAETQYF. The CDR3, as DNA: TGTGCCAGCTCACGAATACTACAGGGGGCCGAGACCCAGTACTTC.

This clone has just one count. The rearrangement links TRBV7-9 to TRBJ2-7; TRBD2 is a possible D gene (5 bases). The CDR3 runs to 10 residues. Trimming removed 8 bases from V and 6 bases from J, with 8 bases in between. The V gene's germline CDR1 is SEHNR and CDR2 FQNEAQ (reference sequence). CDR3 region: CASRGTEQYF. The CDR3 DNA reads as TGTGCCAGCCGGGGAACCGAGCAGTACTTC.